A single sample gave rise to the 15 T cell receptor beta chains below, sequenced in a study of vaccination effects on CD4 cells after COVID-19. The table came from immunoSEQ multiplex PCR; TCRdb's copy has only in-frame clones and leaves some out. There are about 24,000 clones in the sample; around 75% occur only once, and about a tenth lies in the top ten. Peptide-pool stimulation followed by sequencing identified expanded antigen-specific CD4+ clonotypes in the ViraFEST assay. After more than 8 days in culture, the CD4+ T cells were isolated. Nucleocapsid antibodies were negative in the vaccine recipients, who had never had SARS-CoV-2 infection. Antigen specificity for these receptors is unknown. The sequences come from CD4+ T cells from PBMCs cultured with HCoV-NL63 spike peptides, collected before COVID-19 vaccination. Receptor source: a human donor who received a COVID-19 vaccine.

This chain links TRBV30 with TRBJ2-7; a weak D match, TRBD2 (6 bases). The germline CDR1 and CDR2 sequences are GTSNPN and SVGIG (reference sequence). This CDR3 contains 15 residues. V was pared by 3 bases and J by 0 bases, with 15 bases between. CDR3 amino acids: CAWRTGDLNSYEQYF. The CDR3 nucleotides read TGTGCCTGGAGAACTGGGGACTTAAACTCCTACGAGCAGTACTTC. Complete variable domain (other parts from reference TRBV30 and TRBJ2-7): SQTIHQWPATLVQPVGSPLSLECTVEGTSNPNLYWYRQAAGRGLQLLFYSVGIGQISSEVPQNLSASRPQDRQFILSSKKLLLSDSGFYLCAWRTGDLNSYEQYFGPGTRLTVT.

In this sample, this clone turned up a few times. This chain links TRBV5-5 with TRBJ1-2; TRBD1 matches at 8 bases. From germline, CDR1 is SGHKS and CDR2 YYEKEE (reference sequence). CDR3 length: 13 residues. V was pared by 4 bases and J by 4 bases, with 3 bases of the junction left unmatched. CDR3 residues: CASSVGQGYGYTF. CDR3 coding DNA: TGTGCCAGCAGCGTTGGACAGGGCTATGGCTACACCTTC.

This clone was counted only a few times. The chain is built from TRBV4-1 and TRBJ2-3; 13 bases map to TRBD2. This CDR3 has 17 residues. Trimming took 4 bases from V and 0 from J; bases not matched to a gene: 4. Looked up from germline, CDR1 is MGHRA and CDR2 is YSYEKL. CDR3 sequence reads: CASSRRTSGGSTDTQYF. The CDR3 nucleotides are TGCGCCAGCAGCCGCCGGACTAGCGGGGGTAGCACAGATACGCAGTATTTT.

The chain has TRBV4-1 and TRBJ2-3, with TRBD2 matching 10 bases. Unmatched junction bases numbered 5, after V lost 0 bases and J lost 2 bases. The CDR3 length is 17 residues. Germline CDR1 and CDR2: MGHRA and YSYEKL. Here the CDR3 reads CASSQDAGLAATDTQYF. The CDR3 DNA reads as TGCGCCAGCAGCCAAGATGCAGGACTAGCGGCCACAGATACGCAGTATTTT.

The chain uses TRBV5-8 and TRBJ2-2, with TRBD2 matching 8 bases. After removal of 4 bases from V and 4 bases from J, the junction contained 9 bases not matched to a gene. The germline gives CDR1 SGHTS, CDR2 YDEGEE. The CDR3 sequence is 16 residues long. The CDR3 protein is CASSPRWLAGTGELFF. In nucleotides, the CDR3 is TGTGCCAGCAGCCCCAGATGGCTAGCGGGCACCGGGGAGCTGTTTTTT.

The chain joins TRBV10-3 to TRBJ1-1; D might be TRBD1 (5 bases). Looked up from germline, CDR1 is ENHRY and CDR2 is SYGVKD. Between the trimmed V and J ends, which lost 10 bases and 0 bases, there was a span of 24 bases. The CDR3 length is 17 residues. CDR3: CATIRLGRRIMNTEAFF. In DNA, the CDR3 is TGTGCCACCATTCGCTTGGGACGGAGGATAATGAACACTGAAGCTTTCTTT.

The chain employs TRBV19 and TRBJ2-7, with 8 bases fitting TRBD2. With 6 bases clipped from V and 2 bases from J, the junction kept 6 bases outside the gene matches. The CDR3 is 14 residues long. Per germline, CDR1 LNHDA and CDR2 SQIVND (reference sequence). For the CDR3, the DNA is TGTGCCAGTAGGAATAGCGGGACTCCCTACGAGCAGTACTTC. Translation: CASRNSGTPYEQYF. Supplemented by reference TRBV19 and TRBJ2-7, the full variable domain reads DGGITQSPKYLFRKEGQNVTLSCEQNLNHDAMYWYRQDPGQGLRLIYYSQIVNDFQKGDIAEGYSVSREKKESFPLTVTSAQKNPTAFYLCASRNSGTPYEQYFGPGTRLTVT.

This chain joins TRBV12-3 or TRBV12-4 and TRBJ2-1, with D unresolved. This CDR3 has 12 residues. V lost 6 bases and J lost 3, with 6 bases in between. The CDR3 sequence is CASSRLYNEQFF. Here the CDR3 DNA reads TGTGCCAGCAGCCGACTCTACAATGAGCAGTTCTTC.

The CDR3 coding sequence is TGTGCCAGCAGCTCCTTAAACCCCTTCAGGGAAGCCACAGATACGCAGTATTTT. This encodes CASSSLNPFREATDTQYF. V usage is TRBV7-9 and J usage is TRBJ2-3; D perhaps matches TRBD1 (5 bases). The germline gives CDR1 SEHNR, CDR2 FQNEAQ (reference sequence). Trimming stripped 4 bases from V and 2 bases from J, with 22 bases between. The CDR3 is made up of 18 amino acids.

This clone has a single count. The chain carries TRBV7-2 and TRBJ1-5; D ambiguous. The CDR3 has 14 amino acids. The V and J ends lost 2 bases and 0 bases respectively, with 5 bases between them. Germline V gene data show CDR1 as SGHTA and CDR2 as FQGNSA. The CDR3 sequence: CASSLWVSNQPQHF. The CDR3 nucleotides are TGTGCCAGCAGCTTATGGGTTAGCAATCAGCCCCAGCATTTT.

This chain links TRBV6-2 or TRBV6-3 with TRBJ2-1; 15 nucleotides line up with TRBD2. Trimming at V came to 6 bases and at J to 7 bases, leaving 7 bases not matched to a gene. This CDR3 has 16 residues. The germline V gene has CDR1 MNHEY and CDR2 SVGEGT. CDR3 sequence reads: CASSPGGTSGRNEQFF. The CDR3 region has the DNA TGTGCCAGCAGCCCAGGAGGGACTAGCGGGAGGAATGAGCAGTTCTTC.

The rearrangement links TRBV6-5 to TRBJ1-2; D is uncertain. The V end was cut by 8 bases, the J end by 3 bases, with 16 bases between. The CDR3 contains 14 residues. Germline V gene sequence: CDR1 MNHEY, CDR2 SVGAGI. The DNA for the CDR3 is TGTGCCAGCTTGGAACAGAGTTTTTACTATGGCTACACCTTC. Translating gives CASLEQSFYYGYTF.

This clone was detected a few times. The chain couples TRBV3-1 (or the pseudogene TRBV3-2) to TRBJ2-7; 8 nucleotides align to TRBD1. The CDR3 runs to 13 residues. V dropped 6 bases and J dropped 5; count of bases not matched to a gene: 6. The germline V gene has CDR1 LGHDT and CDR2 YNNKEL (reference sequence). CDR3 loop: CASSRQGNHEQYF. For the CDR3, the DNA is TGTGCCAGCAGTAGACAGGGGAATCACGAGCAGTACTTC.

The chain is built from TRBV3-1 (or the pseudogene TRBV3-2) and TRBJ1-3; unclear D gene. The CDR3 consists of 15 residues. From germline, CDR1 is LGHDT and CDR2 YNNKEL (reference sequence). The V end was cut by 5 bases, the J end by 0 bases, with 11 bases between. The CDR3 sequence: CASSTIPSSGNTIYF. The DNA of the CDR3 is TGTGCCAGCAGCACCATCCCGAGCTCTGGAAACACCATATATTTT.

In this sample, this clone turned up once. The genes are TRBV5-1 and TRBJ2-7, with 11 bases identical to TRBD2. This CDR3 contains 15 residues. Germline V lookup: CDR1 SGHRS, CDR2 YFSETQ. The junction had 5 bases not matched to a gene; V was cut back by 4 bases and J by 2 bases. CDR3 loop: CASSTASGGPYEQYF. The CDR3 nucleotides read TGCGCCAGCAGCACCGCTAGCGGGGGGCCCTACGAGCAGTACTTC.